The 21 T cell receptor beta chains given below trace back to one sample, sequenced in a study of T cells in localized non-small cell lung cancer. Profiled with immunoSEQ multiplex PCR; TCRdb holds only in-frame clones, not every one. The data show about 12,000 clones, around 84% seen once. This specimen was peripheral blood, taken before any cancer treatment. These receptor sequences come from a male donor at least 60 years old with stage III lung adenocarcinoma.

The gene calls are TRBV10-3 and TRBJ2-5, with D maybe TRBD1 (6 bases). The germline V gene encodes CDR1 ENHRY and CDR2 SYGVKD. This CDR3 spans 14 amino acids. The ends were cut back, 4 bases at V and 3 bases at J, with 12 bases in the middle. CDR3 nucleotides: TGTGCCATCAGTGGGTCCAGGGGAGAAGAGACCCAGTACTTC. It codes for CAISGSRGEETQYF.

This clone was observed a handful of times. This chain links TRBV6-1 with TRBJ2-7; no clear D gene. Trimming removed 5 bases from V and 3 bases from J, with 14 bases in between. Germline V lookup: CDR1 MNHNS, CDR2 SASEGT. The CDR3 extends over 14 amino acids. CDR3 DNA: TGTGCCAGCAGTCGGAGTTTATCTGGCTACGAGCAGTACTTC. It encodes CASSRSLSGYEQYF.

V is TRBV5-4 and J is TRBJ1-2, with TRBD1 identical over 7 bases. Germline CDR1 reads SGHNT; CDR2 reads YYREEE (reference sequence). V lost 4 bases to trimming and J lost 6 bases; unmatched junction nucleotides: 9. This CDR3 has 14 amino acids. CDR3 sequence reads: CASSRVGQANGYTF. Here the CDR3 DNA reads TGTGCCAGCAGCAGGGTAGGACAGGCTAATGGCTACACCTTC. The variable domain in full, completed from reference TRBV5-4 and TRBJ1-2, reads ETGVTQSPTHLIKTRGQQVTLRCSSQSGHNTVSWYQQALGQGPQFIFQYYREEENGRGNFPPRFSGLQFPNYSSELNVNALELDDSALYLCASSRVGQANGYTFGSGTRLTVV.

J is TRBJ2-7 and V is TRBV7-9; 11 positions agree with TRBD1. The CDR3 runs 15 residues. Germline loops: CDR1 SEHNR, CDR2 FQNEAQ (reference sequence). V shed 5 bases and J 7 bases; nucleotides not matched to a gene: 10. CDR3 sequence reads: CASSKPGQGAREQYF. The CDR3 DNA is TGTGCCAGCAGCAAACCAGGACAGGGGGCTCGGGAGCAGTACTTC.

The rearrangement joins TRBV5-8 to TRBJ1-1, with TRBD1 identical over 9 bases. The CDR3 covers 16 residues. In germline, CDR1 is SGHTS, CDR2 YDEGEE. Germline trimming cut 1 base from V and 5 bases from J; bases unmatched to any gene: 9. For the CDR3, the DNA is TGTGCCAGCAGCTTGTGGGGACAGGGATTGAGTACTGAAGCTTTCTTT. It specifies CASSLWGQGLSTEAFF.

The chain uses TRBV6-1 and TRBJ1-1; 9 bases fit TRBD1. The CDR3 runs to 15 residues. The V segment lost 5 bases and the J segment 4 bases; nucleotides outside the gene matches: 8. The germline gives CDR1 MNHNS, CDR2 SASEGT. The chain's CDR3 is CASSLQGAGGTEAFF. The CDR3 nucleotides are TGTGCCAGCAGTCTACAGGGGGCGGGGGGCACTGAAGCTTTCTTT.

The rearrangement joins TRBV13 to TRBJ2-3; D remains ambiguous. Trimming took 5 bases from V and 6 from J, leaving 6 bases between them. The CDR3 contains 11 residues. The germline V gene encodes CDR1 PRHDT and CDR2 FYEKMQ (reference sequence). CDR3 nucleotide sequence: TGTGCCAGCAGCCTTCTGGATACGCAGTATTTT. It encodes CASSLLDTQYF.

The chain joins TRBV6-5 to TRBJ2-5; a weak D match, TRBD2 (7 bases). V was trimmed by 0 bases and J by 4 bases, leaving 9 bases between them. This CDR3 region has 14 residues. Germline CDR1 and CDR2: MNHEY and SVGAGI. CDR3 amino acids: CASSYSAGAETQYF. The CDR3 nucleotides read TGTGCCAGCAGTTACTCTGCGGGGGCAGAGACCCAGTACTTC.

This clone has more than one count but fewer than ten. The chain combines TRBV7-8 with TRBJ1-5; D not resolved. The CDR3 is made up of 13 amino acids. Looked up from germline, CDR1 is SGHVS and CDR2 is FQNEAQ. Trimming removed 1 base at V and 5 bases at J, with 6 bases between. CDR3 in DNA: TGTGCCAGCAGCTTAGGGGAATATCAGCCCCAGCATTTT. Residues: CASSLGEYQPQHF.

The chain employs TRBV5-6 and TRBJ1-1; possibly TRBD1 for D (5 bases). This CDR3 is built from 12 residues. Trimming shortened V by 4 bases and J by 1 base, and 5 bases separated the two germline ends. From germline, CDR1 is SGHDT and CDR2 YYEEEE. The CDR3 region has the DNA TGTGCCAGCAGCACAGGGAACACTGAAGCTTTCTTT. Its translation: CASSTGNTEAFF. The full variable domain, in which reference TRBV5-6 and TRBJ1-1 provide the parts outside the CDR3, is DAGVTQSPTHLIKTRGQQVTLRCSPKSGHDTVSWYQQALGQGPQFIFQYYEEEERQRGNFPDRFSGHQFPNYSSELNVNALLLGDSALYLCASSTGNTEAFFGQGTRLTVV.

The gene calls are TRBV7-7 and TRBJ2-2, with D possibly matching TRBD1 (5 bases). The CDR3 runs to 16 residues. The germline CDR1 and CDR2 sequences are SSHAT and FNYEAQ (reference sequence). V lost 5 bases and J lost 4, with 17 bases in between. The CDR3, as DNA: TGTGCCAGCAGCCCCCGCTCGCAGGGAACCACCGGGGAGCTGTTTTTT. Its translation: CASSPRSQGTTGELFF.

The chain has TRBV6-1 and TRBJ2-7; perhaps TRBD2 as D (5 bases). The CDR3 has 17 amino acids. Germline V lookup: CDR1 MNHNS, CDR2 SASEGT. The V gene lost 2 bases and the J gene lost 5 bases, with 22 bases spanning the gap. CDR3 residues: CASSETRVGAPRDEQYF. CDR3 DNA: TGTGCCAGCAGTGAAACGAGGGTAGGAGCCCCGCGGGACGAGCAGTACTTC.

CDR3 amino acids: CASREREQGTYEQYF. The CDR3 DNA reads as TGTGCCAGCAGGGAGAGGGAACAGGGGACCTACGAGCAGTACTTC. The rearrangement links TRBV6-5 to TRBJ2-7, with 7 nucleotides matching TRBD1. Losses at the gene ends were 6 bases for V and 2 bases for J; bases not matched to a gene: 10. Germline values: CDR1 MNHEY, CDR2 SVGAGI. There are 15 residues in the CDR3.

This chain links TRBV30 with TRBJ1-1; D gene ambiguous. Germline CDR1 GTSNPN, CDR2 SVGIG (reference sequence). The CDR3 totals 11 residues. Trimming took off 3 bases at V and 6 bases at J, with 8 bases between the two ends. The CDR3, as DNA: TGTGCCTGGAGGTGGGAGGCTGAAGCTTTCTTT. The encoded protein is CAWRWEAEAFF. The full variable domain, with the rest looked up from reference TRBV30 and TRBJ1-1, is SQTIHQWPATLVQPVGSPLSLECTVEGTSNPNLYWYRQAAGRGLQLLFYSVGIGQISSEVPQNLSASRPQDRQFILSSKKLLLSDSGFYLCAWRWEAEAFFGQGTRLTVV.

In DNA form, the CDR3 reads TGCGCCAGCAGCTTGACCCCGGGACAGGGGAATTTTGGCGAGCAGTACTTC. This sequence encodes CASSLTPGQGNFGEQYF. The chain links TRBV5-1 to TRBJ2-7, with 10 nucleotides matching TRBD1. J was trimmed by 6 bases and V by 1 base; bases with no gene match: 13. The CDR3 runs 17 residues. Germline CDR1 is SGHRS and CDR2 is YFSETQ.

V usage is TRBV5-4 and J usage is TRBJ2-5; no clear D gene. Germline lookup yields CDR1 SGHNT and CDR2 YYREEE (reference sequence). The CDR3 is 14 residues long. V lost 0 bases to trimming and J lost 2 bases, with 8 bases between them. CDR3 DNA: TGTGCCAGCAGCTTGGGAACCTTACAAGAGACCCAGTACTTC. This codes for CASSLGTLQETQYF.

J is TRBJ1-6 and V is TRBV6-5; 8 bases agree with TRBD1. The CDR3 is 14 residues long. J lost 12 bases, V lost 2 bases, and 6 bases had no gene match. CDR1 and CDR2 (germline): MNHEY, SVGAGI. This CDR3 is CASSYRGTGGPLHF. CDR3 sequence (DNA): TGTGCCAGCAGTTACAGAGGGACAGGCGGACCCCTCCACTTT.

The chain links TRBV12-5 to TRBJ2-1; TRBD1 matches 8 bases. The length of the CDR3 is 15 residues. Germline loops: CDR1 LGHNT, CDR2 FRNRAP. J gave up 5 bases and V 6 bases, and 9 bases lay outside the gene matches. The CDR3 DNA reads as TGTGCTAGTGGGGATGACAGGGGTTTGGACAATGAGCAGTTCTTC. It codes for CASGDDRGLDNEQFF.

This chain connects TRBV4-2 to TRBJ2-3; perhaps TRBD2 as D (7 bases). The CDR3 runs 15 residues. CDR1 is LGHNA and CDR2 is YNFKEQ in the germline V gene. V was shortened by 0 bases and J by 7 bases, with 14 bases between the two germline ends. The CDR3 nucleotides read TGTGCCAGCAGCCAAGATTTGGGGGGGGCCAATACGCAGTATTTT. It encodes CASSQDLGGANTQYF.

This clone was recorded a few times. The chain carries TRBV19 and TRBJ1-5, with 8 positions matching TRBD1. V shed 3 bases, J shed 0 bases, and the junction held 4 bases outside the gene matches. The CDR3 length is 16 residues. Per the germline V gene, CDR1 is LNHDA and CDR2 is SQIVND (reference sequence). Here the CDR3 DNA reads TGTGCCAGTAGTATCGGGACAGGTTATAGCAATCAGCCCCAGCATTTT. Protein: CASSIGTGYSNQPQHF.

The CDR3 sequence is CASSYSTGGEGETQYF. CDR3 nucleotides: TGTGCCAGCAGTTACTCGACAGGGGGCGAGGGAGAGACCCAGTACTTC. The gene calls are TRBV6-5 and TRBJ2-5; TRBD1 aligns across 10 bases. Trimming cost V 0 bases and J 4 bases; bases outside gene matches: 5. The CDR3 totals 16 residues. Per the germline V gene, CDR1 is MNHEY and CDR2 is SVGAGI.